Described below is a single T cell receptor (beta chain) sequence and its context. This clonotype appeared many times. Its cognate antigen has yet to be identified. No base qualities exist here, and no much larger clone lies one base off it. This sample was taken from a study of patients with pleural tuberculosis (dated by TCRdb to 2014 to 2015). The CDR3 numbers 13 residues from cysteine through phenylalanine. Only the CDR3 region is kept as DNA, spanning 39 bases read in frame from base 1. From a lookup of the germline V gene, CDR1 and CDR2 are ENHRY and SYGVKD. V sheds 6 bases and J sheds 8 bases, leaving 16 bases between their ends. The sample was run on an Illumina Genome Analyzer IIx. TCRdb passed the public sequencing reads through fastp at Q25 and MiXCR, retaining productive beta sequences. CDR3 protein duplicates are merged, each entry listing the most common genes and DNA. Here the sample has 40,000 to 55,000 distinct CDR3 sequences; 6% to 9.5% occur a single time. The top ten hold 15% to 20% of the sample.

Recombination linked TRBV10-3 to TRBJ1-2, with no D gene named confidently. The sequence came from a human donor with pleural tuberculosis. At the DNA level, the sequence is TGTGCCATCAGGGACTCATCGGCGGCCGGCTACACCTTC. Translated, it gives CAIRDSSAAGYTF.